This TCR beta chain was sequenced in a study of early T cells in non-severe SARS-CoV-2 infection. From the 5' RACE reads, TCRdb called clonotypes with MiXCR, one entry per CDR3 protein. The sample carries around 55,000 distinct CDR3 sequences, under 8.5% recorded once. This clonotype was detected ten times or more. The receptor was isolated from an adult who was a healthcare worker with PCR-confirmed SARS-CoV-2 infection or an uninfected control (not recorded which). Here the sequenced sample was whole blood, taken at baseline.

Here the CDR3 reads CASSYTTGADEQYF. CDR3 bases: TGTGCCAGCAGTTACACGACAGGGGCCGACGAGCAGTACTTC. The chain uses TRBV6-5 and TRBJ2-7, with 8 bases aligning to TRBD1. CDR1 is MNHEY, CDR2 SVGAGI, per germline. CDR3 length: 14 amino acids. J gave up 5 bases and V 2 bases, and 5 bases lay outside the gene matches.